The sample holds a few counts of the clone carrying this TCR beta chain. Profiled with immunoSEQ multiplex PCR; TCRdb holds only in-frame clones, not every one. The sample holds roughly 150,000 clones, less than 90% seen once. This record belongs to a study of blood T cell repertoires in COVID-19. Study overall: Sites in the United States, Italy and Spain provided acute and convalescent COVID-19 samples.

V was pared by 8 bases and J by 3 bases, with 13 bases between. CDR3 length: 13 amino acids. Germline V gene lookup returns CDR1 SNHLY and CDR2 FYNNEI. This TCR was recovered from a woman aged 50 to 60 who had recovered from COVID-19. The sample taken for sequencing was PBMCs or T cells enriched from blood (not recorded which). This chain uses TRBV2 with TRBJ1-2; D is uncertain. The CDR3 reads CASSYGGHYGYTF. The DNA of the CDR3 is TGTGCCAGCTCCTATGGAGGCCACTATGGCTACACCTTC.